Presented here are 28 T cell receptor beta chains from one specimen sequenced in a study of shared clonotypes between healthy human individuals. Here immunoSEQ multiplex PCR was the method, and the copy in TCRdb shows in-frame clones only, minus some. The table shows some 2,500,000 clones, with roughly 93% occurring only once. Sequencing input: naive CD4+ T cells from PBMCs. Subset defined: CD45RA+ positively selected. Every receptor here comes from a man in his late teens or twenties in good health. Some clones in this sample may be carry-over from other donors' samples.

The chain joins TRBV19 to TRBJ1-2; TRBD1 might be the D (5 bases). Germline CDR1 LNHDA, CDR2 SQIVND (reference sequence). The V end was cut by 8 bases, the J end by 3 bases, with 25 bases between. The length of the CDR3 is 17 residues. This CDR3 is CASSNTGTGVSYYGYTF. The DNA of the CDR3 is TGTGCCAGTTCGAATACGGGTACAGGCGTGTCGTACTATGGCTACACCTTC.

The chain couples TRBV18 to TRBJ2-1, with D perhaps given as TRBD1 or TRBD2 (5 bases each). V was shortened by 0 bases and J by 0 bases, with 12 bases between the two germline ends. The CDR3 extends over 17 amino acids. In germline, CDR1 is KGHSH, CDR2 LQKENI. CDR3 sequence: CASSPPGWGSSYNEQFF. DNA of the CDR3: TGTGCCAGCTCACCACCCGGGTGGGGGAGCTCCTACAATGAGCAGTTCTTC.

The chain employs TRBV13 and TRBJ1-2; 9 bases agree with TRBD1. The length of the CDR3 is 15 residues. The germline V gene encodes CDR1 PRHDT and CDR2 FYEKMQ (reference sequence). The junction had 6 bases not matched to a gene; V was cut back by 2 bases and J by 5 bases. DNA for the CDR3: TGTGCCAGCAGCTTAAAAGATGGGACAGGGTATGGCTACACCTTC. Translating gives CASSLKDGTGYGYTF.

This clone was recorded once. V is TRBV28 and J is TRBJ2-7; the D gene could be TRBD1 or TRBD2 (6 bases each). Trimming stripped 2 bases from V and 4 bases from J, with 18 bases between. The germline V gene encodes CDR1 MDHEN and CDR2 SYDVKM. The CDR3 contains 16 residues. DNA of the CDR3: TGTGCCAGCAGTTTACTGCCGGGGGCGGGTGAGTACGAGCAGTACTTC. This translates into CASSLLPGAGEYEQYF.

This clone has only one observation. The CDR3: CASSSVLSYEQYF. In DNA form, the CDR3 reads TGCGCCAGCTCCTCAGTTCTTTCCTACGAGCAGTACTTC. The V gene is TRBV5-1, the J gene TRBJ2-7, with D unclear. Per germline, CDR1 SGHRS and CDR2 YFSETQ. V was cut by 7 bases and J by 1 base, with 12 bases left in between. The CDR3 sequence is 13 residues long.

Here the CDR3 reads CASSLASPAASGNYEQYF. CDR3 sequence (DNA): TGCGCCAGCAGCTTGGCCTCCCCGGCGGCTAGCGGAAACTACGAGCAGTACTTC. The J gene is TRBJ2-7, the V gene TRBV5-1; 7 bases are shared with TRBD2. Germline lookup yields CDR1 SGHRS and CDR2 YFSETQ. V shed 0 bases, J shed 3 bases, and the junction held 15 bases outside the gene matches. The CDR3 loop spans 18 amino acids.

This chain links TRBV29-1 with TRBJ2-7, with 8 bases lining up with TRBD2. Germline assignment: CDR1 SQVTM and CDR2 ANQGSEA. The junction had 15 bases not matched to a gene; V was cut back by 3 bases and J by 5 bases. The CDR3 runs 16 residues. CDR3 loop: CSVDSPPGGGRNEQYF. CDR3 DNA: TGCAGCGTTGACTCCCCTCCCGGGGGGGGGCGAAACGAGCAGTACTTC.

The count of this clone is one. This chain links TRBV10-1 with TRBJ2-5; 7 nucleotides line up with TRBD1. Trimming at V came to 0 bases and at J to 5 bases, leaving 9 bases not matched to a gene. In germline, CDR1 is WNHNN, CDR2 SYGVQD (reference sequence). The CDR3 covers 16 residues. The CDR3 bases are TGCGCCAGCAGTGAGTCTCGTCGGCAGGGGGTGGAGACCCAGTACTTC. Its translation is CASSESRRQGVETQYF.

This chain uses TRBV7-2 with TRBJ2-7, with D possibly being TRBD1 (6 bases). The CDR3 sequence is 13 residues long. Trimming left V 6 bases short and J 1 base short, with 10 bases between. The V gene's germline CDR1 is SGHTA and CDR2 FQGNSA. DNA for the CDR3: TGTGCCAGCAGTAAAGGGGGTTCCTACGAGCAGTACTTC. Translating it yields CASSKGGSYEQYF.

In the case of this clone: This sample includes further DNA sequences coding for the same CDR3. The CDR3 loop reads CASTGSYNEQFF. The CDR3 bases are TGTGCCAGCACGGGTTCCTACAATGAGCAGTTCTTC. This chain links TRBV28 with TRBJ2-1, with unresolved D. The CDR3 has 12 amino acids. Trimming stripped 7 bases from V and 1 base from J, with 5 bases between. Germline loops: CDR1 MDHEN, CDR2 SYDVKM.

The chain recombines TRBV5-1 with TRBJ2-2, with D perhaps TRBD1 or TRBD2 (6 bases each). The germline CDR1 and CDR2 sequences are SGHRS and YFSETQ. The CDR3 has 15 amino acids. Between the trimmed V and J ends, which lost 3 bases and 1 base, there was a span of 10 bases. The CDR3 DNA follows: TGCGCCAGCAGCTCGGGGGCGCGGAACACCGGGGAGCTGTTTTTT. Its protein product is CASSSGARNTGELFF.

The chain has TRBV19 and TRBJ1-4; D is ambiguous. This CDR3 is 14 amino acids long. Trimming removed 5 bases from V and 3 bases from J, with 10 bases in between. Germline CDR1 is LNHDA and CDR2 is SQIVND (reference sequence). The CDR3 reads CASSYSTANEKLFF. In DNA, the CDR3 is TGTGCCAGTAGTTACAGCACTGCTAATGAAAAACTGTTTTTT. The full variable domain, completed using reference TRBV19 and TRBJ1-4, is DGGITQSPKYLFRKEGQNVTLSCEQNLNHDAMYWYRQDPGQGLRLIYYSQIVNDFQKGDIAEGYSVSREKKESFPLTVTSAQKNPTAFYLCASSYSTANEKLFFGSGTQLSVL.

On this clone itself: Other DNA sequences of this sample code for an identical CDR3. The V call is TRBV7-2, the J call TRBJ2-7, with 8 bases that match TRBD1. Germline V gene lookup returns CDR1 SGHTA and CDR2 FQGNSA. Trimming cost V 1 base and J 4 bases; bases outside gene matches: 6. The CDR3 runs to 15 residues. Here the CDR3 reads CASSLVGTGGYEQYF. DNA of the CDR3: TGTGCCAGCAGCTTAGTCGGGACAGGTGGATACGAGCAGTACTTC.

This clone was seen just once. The sample holds other DNA sequences that translate to the same CDR3. The gene calls are TRBV5-1 and TRBJ1-5, with D perhaps TRBD1 (6 bases). CDR3 length: 14 residues. V was clipped by 4 bases and J by 2 bases, with 10 bases between them. In germline, CDR1 is SGHRS, CDR2 YFSETQ. The CDR3 sequence: CASSRGGGNQPQHF. CDR3 bases: TGCGCCAGCAGCCGAGGGGGAGGCAATCAGCCCCAGCATTTT.

Turning to this clone: Other nucleotide sequences from this sample produce the same CDR3. V and J are TRBV28 and TRBJ2-7, with a possible D match to TRBD1 (5 bases). V lost 2 bases and J 6 bases, leaving 8 bases between the germline ends. The CDR3 loop spans 12 amino acids. Germline V gene data show CDR1 as MDHEN and CDR2 as SYDVKM. The CDR3 nucleotides read TGTGCCAGCAGTTTAAATAGGGGCGAGCAGTACTTC. This sequence encodes CASSLNRGEQYF.

The V call is TRBV18, the J call TRBJ2-1; 8 positions agree with TRBD2. Germline V CDR1 and CDR2: KGHSH, LQKENI. The CDR3 spans 14 residues. Trimming at V came to 0 bases and at J to 11 bases, leaving 6 bases not matched to a gene. The CDR3 bases are TGTGCCAGCTCACCACCTAGTCTAGCGGGCAAGCAGTTCTTC. Residues: CASSPPSLAGKQFF.

The chain is built from TRBV28 and TRBJ1-2; tentative D call: TRBD1 (6 bases). Germline-derived CDR1 and CDR2 are MDHEN and SYDVKM. The CDR3 loop spans 14 amino acids. Trimming pared 8 bases from V and 4 bases from J, leaving 17 bases between. This CDR3 reads CASEQGPTAYGYTF. In DNA, the CDR3 is TGTGCCAGCGAACAGGGACCCACGGCCTATGGCTACACCTTC.

V is TRBV6-4 and J is TRBJ2-3; the match to TRBD1 covers 11 bases. V shed 6 bases and J 3 bases; nucleotides not matched to a gene: 2. CDR1 and CDR2 (germline): MRHNA, SNTAGT. The CDR3 has 14 amino acids. In DNA form, the CDR3 reads TGTGCCAGCAGCCGGGACAGGGGGACAGATACGCAGTATTTT. This translates into CASSRDRGTDTQYF.

This chain connects TRBV9 to TRBJ2-2; tentative D call: TRBD2 (6 bases). CDR1 and CDR2 from the germline V gene are SGDLS and YYNGEE. This CDR3 spans 13 amino acids. Trimming removed 6 bases from V and 4 bases from J, with 10 bases in between. This CDR3 reads CASKGGGTGELFF. The CDR3 region has the DNA TGTGCCAGCAAGGGAGGCGGCACCGGGGAGCTGTTTTTT.

This clone appeared a few times. The gene calls are TRBV30 and TRBJ1-1; weak D call: TRBD1 (6 bases). Germline lookup yields CDR1 GTSNPN and CDR2 SVGIG (reference sequence). This CDR3 comprises 13 residues. The germline V and J ends were trimmed by 1 base and 4 bases, with 10 bases remaining between them. Here the CDR3 DNA reads TGTGCCTGGAGTGAGGACAGATCCACTGAAGCTTTCTTT. This sequence encodes CAWSEDRSTEAFF.

The chain couples TRBV15 to TRBJ1-2; possible D gene TRBD1, 5 bases. Trimming took off 1 base at V and 4 bases at J, with 16 bases between the two ends. CDR3 length: 16 residues. CDR1 is LNHNV and CDR2 is YYDKDF in the germline V gene (reference sequence). Here the CDR3 reads CATSRAEGTGFYGYTF. Written as DNA, the CDR3 is TGTGCCACCAGCAGAGCTGAGGGGACGGGATTCTATGGCTACACCTTC.

The chain couples TRBV28 to TRBJ2-1, with TRBD1 identical over 11 bases. The V and J ends lost 6 bases and 4 bases, in that order; junction bases with no gene match: 5. CDR1 is MDHEN and CDR2 is SYDVKM in the germline V gene. This CDR3 spans 15 amino acids. This chain's CDR3 is CASRGQGEGYNEQFF. The CDR3 DNA follows: TGTGCCAGCAGGGGACAGGGGGAAGGATACAATGAGCAGTTCTTC.

This sequence joins TRBV11-2 and TRBJ1-2; D gene uncertain. Trimming pared 5 bases from V and 8 bases from J, leaving 18 bases between. CDR1 SGHAT and CDR2 FQNNGV come from the germline V gene. The CDR3 runs to 14 residues. CDR3 region: CASSLEGLMEGYTF. As DNA, the CDR3 is TGTGCCAGCAGCCTTGAAGGGCTTATGGAGGGCTACACCTTC.

Comments on this clone: Other DNA sequences in the same sample also yield this CDR3. The chain joins TRBV28 to TRBJ1-4; D is unclear. The V gene's germline CDR1 is MDHEN and CDR2 SYDVKM. This CDR3 comprises 12 residues. The V gene lost 2 bases and the J gene lost 8 bases, with 6 bases spanning the gap. CDR3 loop: CASSLTREKLFF. Written as DNA, the CDR3 is TGTGCCAGCAGTTTAACCCGAGAAAAACTGTTTTTT.

The chain couples TRBV7-3 to TRBJ2-3, with TRBD2 matching over 8 bases. Trimming at V came to 4 bases and at J to 4 bases, leaving 10 bases not matched to a gene. Per the germline V gene, CDR1 is SGHTA and CDR2 is FQGTGA. The CDR3 contains 16 residues. CDR3 sequence reads: CASSSPKAGVADTQYF. The CDR3 coding sequence is TGTGCCAGCAGCTCCCCCAAAGCGGGAGTCGCAGATACGCAGTATTTT.

This clone has a handful of counts. Other DNA sequences in this sample translate to the same CDR3. V and J are TRBV18 and TRBJ1-1; 11 positions match TRBD1. Germline assignment: CDR1 KGHSH and CDR2 LQKENI. V was clipped by 3 bases and J by 5 bases; unmatched bases: 2. The CDR3 runs to 14 residues. The CDR3 sequence is CASSPGQGATEAFF. Written as DNA, the CDR3 is TGTGCCAGCTCACCTGGACAGGGGGCTACTGAAGCTTTCTTT.

On this clone itself: The same CDR3 is also encoded by other DNA sequences in this sample. V and J are TRBV6-5 and TRBJ2-7; D is possibly TRBD1 (6 bases). The CDR3 consists of 12 residues. Trimming stripped 6 bases from V and 2 bases from J, with 8 bases between. Germline-derived CDR1 and CDR2 are MNHEY and SVGAGI. CDR3: CASRTGTYEQYF. The CDR3 nucleotides are TGTGCCAGCAGGACAGGCACCTACGAGCAGTACTTC.

The chain has TRBV30 and TRBJ1-1; no firm D call. Germline V CDR1 and CDR2: GTSNPN, SVGIG (reference sequence). The CDR3 runs 15 residues. In DNA form, the CDR3 reads TGTGCAACCTCCCGACAATCCGCGGGAAACACTGAAGCTTTCTTT. Translated, it gives CATSRQSAGNTEAFF.